The 3 T cell receptor beta chains presented below share a single source sample, sequenced in a study of shared clonotypes between healthy human individuals. Sequencing was performed with immunoSEQ multiplex PCR; in TCRdb, only in-frame clones are kept and a portion is missing. The sample records about 640,000 clones, about three quarters being singletons. The sample comprised memory CD4+ T cells sorted from blood. The subset was: CD45RA-negative fraction. The receptors come from a woman aged 25 to 39 in good health.

The chain combines TRBV30 with TRBJ1-1, with TRBD1 as a possible D gene (6 bases). The CDR3 contains 14 residues. Germline V lookup: CDR1 GTSNPN, CDR2 SVGIG (reference sequence). The CDR3: CARGGRTANTEAFF. CDR3 bases: TGTGCTCGGGGGGGGCGGACAGCGAACACTGAAGCTTTCTTT.

The rearrangement joins TRBV21-1 to TRBJ2-7; the table names TRBD2, a call not compared with the DNA. TRBV21-1 is a documented pseudogene. The length of the CDR3 is 16 residues. Written as DNA, the CDR3 is TGTGCCAGCAGCAAAGGACTAGCGGGAGTCTTTCACGAGCAGTACTTC. Protein sequence: CASSKGLAGVFHEQYF.

The J gene is TRBJ2-2, the V gene TRBV7-9, with 11 bases aligning to TRBD2. With 7 bases clipped from V and 6 bases from J, the junction kept 7 bases outside the gene matches. Germline CDR1 is SEHNR and CDR2 is FQNEAQ (reference sequence). The CDR3 runs 15 residues. CDR3 DNA: TGTGCCAGCACCCAACTAGCGGGAGATGCCGGGGAGCTGTTTTTT. Translated: CASTQLAGDAGELFF.